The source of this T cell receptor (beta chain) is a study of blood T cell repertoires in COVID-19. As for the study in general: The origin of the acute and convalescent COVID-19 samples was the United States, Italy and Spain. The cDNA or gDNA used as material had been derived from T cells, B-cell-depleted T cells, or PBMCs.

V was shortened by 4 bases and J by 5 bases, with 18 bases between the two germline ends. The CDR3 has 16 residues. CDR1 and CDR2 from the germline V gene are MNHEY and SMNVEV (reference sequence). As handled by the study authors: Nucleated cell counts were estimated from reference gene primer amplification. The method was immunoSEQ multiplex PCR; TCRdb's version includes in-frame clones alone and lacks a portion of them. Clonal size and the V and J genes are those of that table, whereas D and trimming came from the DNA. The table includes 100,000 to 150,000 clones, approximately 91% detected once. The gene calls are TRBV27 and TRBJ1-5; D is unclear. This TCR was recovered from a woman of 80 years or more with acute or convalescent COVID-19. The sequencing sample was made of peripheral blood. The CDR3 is CASSSLGGPKDQPQHF. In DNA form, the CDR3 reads TGTGCCAGCAGTTCCCTGGGAGGACCTAAGGATCAGCCCCAGCATTTT.